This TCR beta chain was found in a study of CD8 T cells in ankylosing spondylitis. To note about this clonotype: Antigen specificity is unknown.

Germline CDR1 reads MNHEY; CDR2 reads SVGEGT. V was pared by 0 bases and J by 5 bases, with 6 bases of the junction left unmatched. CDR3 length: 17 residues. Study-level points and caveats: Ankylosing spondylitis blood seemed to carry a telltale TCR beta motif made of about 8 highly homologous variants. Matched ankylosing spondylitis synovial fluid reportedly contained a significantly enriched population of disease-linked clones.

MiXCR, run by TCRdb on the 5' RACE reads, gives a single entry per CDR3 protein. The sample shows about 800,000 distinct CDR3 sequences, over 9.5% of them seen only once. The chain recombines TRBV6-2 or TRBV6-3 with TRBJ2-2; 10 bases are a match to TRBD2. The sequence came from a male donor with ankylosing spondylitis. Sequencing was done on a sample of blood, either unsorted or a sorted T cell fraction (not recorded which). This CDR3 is CASSYSSGRARTGELFF. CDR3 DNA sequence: TGTGCCAGCAGTTACTCAAGCGGGAGGGCCCGAACCGGGGAGCTGTTTTTT.